The 11 T cell receptor beta chains below come from one sample, sequenced in a study of Ad26.COV2.S vaccination and SARS-CoV-2 variants. Only in-frame clones appear in the TCRdb table, and some are missing; sequencing was by immunoSEQ multiplex PCR. Of under 150,000 clones listed, roughly 85% are singletons. The material sequenced was peripheral blood, taken after recovery from COVID-19. The receptor source for this set is a human donor who had recovered from COVID-19.

This chain uses TRBV7-9 with TRBJ2-7; 10 positions match TRBD1. J was trimmed by 6 bases and V by 2 bases; bases with no gene match: 7. CDR1 is SEHNR, CDR2 FQNEAQ, per germline (reference sequence). This CDR3 is built from 15 residues. The DNA of the CDR3 is TGTGCCAGCAGCTTACCAACCGGGACAGGGGTCGAGCAGTACTTC. Translated: CASSLPTGTGVEQYF.

This chain links TRBV7-9 with TRBJ2-5, with 8 nucleotides matching TRBD2. CDR1 is SEHNR and CDR2 is FQNEAQ in the germline V gene (reference sequence). The CDR3 has 16 residues. With V trimmed by 0 bases and J by 4 bases, 7 bases remained unmatched. The CDR3 region is CASSLAPAGVGETQYF. CDR3 nucleotides: TGTGCCAGCAGCTTAGCTCCAGCGGGGGTTGGAGAGACCCAGTACTTC.

The chain links TRBV4-3 to TRBJ2-7; 7 bases agree with TRBD1. The germline V gene encodes CDR1 LGHNA and CDR2 YSLEER. There are 15 residues in the CDR3. The V segment lost 0 bases and the J segment 0 bases; nucleotides outside the gene matches: 2. CDR3 in DNA: TGCGCCAGCAGCCAAGACCGGGACAGCTCCTACGAGCAGTACTTC. Its protein is CASSQDRDSSYEQYF.

V gene TRBV25-1 combines with J gene TRBJ1-1, with 8 bases aligning to TRBD1. Germline V CDR1 and CDR2: MGHDK, SYGVNS. The CDR3 spans 16 residues. Trimming cost V 8 bases and J 1 base; bases outside gene matches: 12. The CDR3 loop reads CASGGQGGMENTEAFF. The CDR3 DNA reads TGTGCCAGCGGAGGACAGGGTGGAATGGAGAACACTGAAGCTTTCTTT.

The rearrangement links TRBV9 to TRBJ1-5; a possible D gene is TRBD1 (6 bases). Per the germline V gene, CDR1 is SGDLS and CDR2 is YYNGEE. CDR3 length: 15 amino acids. V was trimmed by 0 bases and J by 2 bases, leaving 9 bases between them. This CDR3 reads CASSVGDIGNQPQHF. The CDR3 region has the DNA TGTGCCAGCAGCGTAGGGGACATCGGCAATCAGCCCCAGCATTTT.

The chain has TRBV7-9 and TRBJ2-5, with 14 positions matching TRBD2. The CDR3 contains 15 residues. The germline V gene encodes CDR1 SEHNR and CDR2 FQNEAQ (reference sequence). V shed 9 bases, J shed 1 base, and the junction held 4 bases outside the gene matches. The CDR3 here is CASRGLAGAQETQYF. For the CDR3, the DNA is TGTGCCAGTAGGGGACTAGCGGGGGCCCAAGAGACCCAGTACTTC.

The chain has TRBV6-5 and TRBJ1-1, with D unresolved. With 8 bases removed from V and 0 bases from J, the gap between germline ends came to 10 bases. The CDR3 is made up of 13 amino acids. Germline V gene data show CDR1 as MNHEY and CDR2 as SVGAGI. The CDR3 loop reads CASSFGLNTEAFF. The CDR3 nucleotides are TGTGCCAGCTCCTTCGGGCTGAACACTGAAGCTTTCTTT.

The chain employs TRBV5-4 and TRBJ1-2, with TRBD1 matching over 7 bases. This CDR3 contains 16 residues. CDR1 and CDR2 from the germline V gene are SGHNT and YYREEE (reference sequence). J gave up 6 bases and V 2 bases, and 13 bases lay outside the gene matches. DNA of the CDR3: TGTGCCAGCAGCTTAGGGCAGACAGGGAGAGGGGATGGCTACACCTTC. It yields the protein CASSLGQTGRGDGYTF.

The V gene is TRBV5-4, the J gene TRBJ2-7, with D possibly TRBD2 on 5 matching bases. Trimming took off 0 bases at V and 3 bases at J, with 7 bases between the two ends. Germline CDR1 is SGHNT and CDR2 is YYREEE (reference sequence). CDR3 length: 13 residues. For the CDR3, the DNA is TGTGCCAGCAGCTTGGGGAGCGGCTACGAGCAGTACTTC. Amino acid sequence: CASSLGSGYEQYF.

This sequence joins TRBV28 and TRBJ1-1; 9 bases align to TRBD1. From germline, CDR1 is MDHEN and CDR2 SYDVKM. The V gene end was trimmed by 3 bases and the J gene end by 3 bases; junction bases not matched to a gene: 2. There are 14 residues in the CDR3. CDR3 nucleotide sequence: TGTGCCAGCAGTTTTCGGACAGGGGACACTGAAGCTTTCTTT. Its translation is CASSFRTGDTEAFF.

The rearrangement joins TRBV12-5 to TRBJ1-5, with D uncertain. CDR3 size: 14 residues. V lost 1 base and J lost 7, with 11 bases in between. From germline, CDR1 is LGHNT and CDR2 FRNRAP. In nucleotides, the CDR3 is TGTGCTAGTGGTTTGGGGGAGGTGGGACAGCCCCAGCATTTT. This sequence encodes CASGLGEVGQPQHF. The variable domain in full, completed from reference TRBV12-5 and TRBJ1-5, reads DARVTQTPRHKVTEMGQEVTMRCQPILGHNTVFWYRQTMMQGLELLAYFRNRAPLDDSGMPKDRFSAEMPDATLATLKIQPSEPRDSAVYFCASGLGEVGQPQHFGDGTRLSIL.